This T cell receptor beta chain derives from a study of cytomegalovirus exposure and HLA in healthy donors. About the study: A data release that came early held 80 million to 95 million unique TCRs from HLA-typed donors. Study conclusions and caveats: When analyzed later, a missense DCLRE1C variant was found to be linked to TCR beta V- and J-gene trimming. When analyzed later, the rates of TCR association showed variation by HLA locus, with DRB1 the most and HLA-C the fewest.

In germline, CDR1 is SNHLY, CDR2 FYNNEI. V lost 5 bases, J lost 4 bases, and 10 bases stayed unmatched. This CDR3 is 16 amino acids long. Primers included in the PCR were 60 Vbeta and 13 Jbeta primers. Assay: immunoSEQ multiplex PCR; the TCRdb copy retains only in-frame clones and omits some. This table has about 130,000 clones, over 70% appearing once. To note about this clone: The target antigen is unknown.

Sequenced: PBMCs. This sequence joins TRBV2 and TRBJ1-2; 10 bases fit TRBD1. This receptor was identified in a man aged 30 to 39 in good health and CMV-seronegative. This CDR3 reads CASSLRSGTGAYGYTF. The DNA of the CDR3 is TGTGCCAGCAGTCTCAGATCCGGGACAGGGGCCTATGGCTACACCTTC.